Listed here are 18 T cell receptor beta chains from one sample, sequenced in a study of shared clonotypes between healthy human individuals. Clones were sequenced by immunoSEQ multiplex PCR, and TCRdb holds only the in-frame ones, with some missing. This sample yields a few million clones, of which approximately 94% are seen a single time; about 0.13% belongs to the top ten. What was sequenced was naive CD4+ T cells sorted from blood. Subset denoted: CD45RA+ positively selected. The source is a man aged 18-30 years in good health.

The CDR3 nucleotides read TGTGCCAGCACCTACACGGGGGGCAGCCGACAAGAGACCCAGTACTTC. Translated: CASTYTGGSRQETQYF. V usage is TRBV11-2 and J usage is TRBJ2-5; D is possibly TRBD2 (7 bases). The germline gives CDR1 SGHAT, CDR2 FQNNGV. V shed 7 bases and J shed 2 bases, with 20 bases lying between them. The CDR3 spans 16 residues.

This clone was counted a single time. This chain links TRBV5-1 with TRBJ2-5; D is perhaps TRBD2 (6 bases). The ends were cut back, 5 bases at V and 0 bases at J, with 14 bases in the middle. The CDR3 loop spans 15 amino acids. The germline V gene has CDR1 SGHRS and CDR2 YFSETQ. As DNA, the CDR3 is TGCGCCAGCAGGGCCGCGGGGACGTACCAAGAGACCCAGTACTTC. Protein sequence: CASRAAGTYQETQYF.

The rearrangement uses TRBV27 and TRBJ1-2; TRBD1 agrees at 12 bases. V was clipped by 2 bases and J by 8 bases; unmatched bases: 9. Germline V gives CDR1 MNHEY, CDR2 SMNVEV (reference sequence). CDR3 size: 16 residues. The CDR3 DNA reads as TGTGCCAGCAGTTTAACCGGGACAGGGGGCGCGAGGGGCTACACCTTC. Residues: CASSLTGTGGARGYTF.

In its sample, this clone was seen a few times. The chain links TRBV18 to TRBJ1-5; D remains unclear. Germline lookup yields CDR1 KGHSH and CDR2 LQKENI. The CDR3 is 13 residues long. With 4 bases removed from V and 5 bases from J, the gap between germline ends came to 9 bases. The CDR3 protein is CASSLGLHQPQHF. In DNA, the CDR3 is TGTGCCAGCTCACTCGGGCTCCATCAGCCCCAGCATTTT. Combining the CDR3 with reference TRBV18 and TRBJ1-5 gives the whole variable domain NAGVMQNPRHLVRRRGQEARLRCSPMKGHSHVYWYRQLPEEGLKFMVYLQKENIIDESGMPKERFSAEFPKEGPSILRIQQVVRGDSAAYFCASSLGLHQPQHFGDGTRLSIL.

This chain connects TRBV19 to TRBJ2-7, with 9 nucleotides matching TRBD2. V lost 7 bases to trimming and J lost 3 bases; unmatched junction nucleotides: 7. This CDR3 has 14 amino acids. Per germline, CDR1 LNHDA and CDR2 SQIVND (reference sequence). CDR3 in amino acids: CASTGSSGSYEQYF. In DNA form, the CDR3 reads TGTGCCAGTACAGGGAGTAGCGGGAGCTACGAGCAGTACTTC. The whole variable domain, filled in from reference TRBV19 and TRBJ2-7, reads DGGITQSPKYLFRKEGQNVTLSCEQNLNHDAMYWYRQDPGQGLRLIYYSQIVNDFQKGDIAEGYSVSREKKESFPLTVTSAQKNPTAFYLCASTGSSGSYEQYFGPGTRLTVT.

The V gene is TRBV5-1, the J gene TRBJ2-4; 7 bases agree with TRBD2. The CDR3 is 15 amino acids. The V and J ends lost 4 bases and 0 bases, in that order; junction bases with no gene match: 4. Per germline, CDR1 SGHRS and CDR2 YFSETQ. CDR3 protein: CASSPREGAKNIQYF. The CDR3 bases are TGCGCCAGCAGCCCGAGGGAGGGAGCCAAAAACATTCAGTACTTC.

This rearrangement joins TRBV6-5 to TRBJ2-7; 7 bases match TRBD2. J gave up 2 bases and V 4 bases, and 8 bases lay outside the gene matches. The CDR3 length is 15 residues. CDR1 MNHEY and CDR2 SVGAGI come from the germline V gene. The CDR3 loop is CASSLGLAVAYEQYF. For the CDR3, the DNA is TGTGCCAGCAGTTTGGGGCTAGCGGTAGCCTACGAGCAGTACTTC.

The rearrangement joins TRBV5-4 to TRBJ2-7, with a possible D match to TRBD2 (5 bases). V lost 3 bases and J lost 9, with 13 bases in between. Germline V gene sequence: CDR1 SGHNT, CDR2 YYREEE (reference sequence). CDR3 length: 12 residues. In DNA form, the CDR3 reads TGTGCCAGCAGCTCGGTAGGAGGCCGGCAGTACTTC. It translates to CASSSVGGRQYF.

V gene TRBV7-2 combines with J gene TRBJ2-7; 8 nucleotides align to TRBD1. The V and J ends lost 5 bases and 1 base, in that order; junction bases with no gene match: 7. Germline loops: CDR1 SGHTA, CDR2 FQGNSA. This CDR3 has 15 residues. Here the CDR3 reads CASSLGTGASYEQYF. The CDR3 DNA reads as TGTGCCAGCAGCCTCGGGACAGGAGCTTCCTACGAGCAGTACTTC.

This rearrangement joins TRBV2 to TRBJ2-7; TRBD2 matches at 10 bases. This CDR3 has 14 amino acids. Germline CDR1 is SNHLY and CDR2 is FYNNEI. V was pared by 6 bases and J by 4 bases, with 6 bases of the junction left unmatched. The CDR3 bases are TGTGCCAGCAGAAGCGGGGGGGCTAGTTACGAGCAGTACTTC. This translates into CASRSGGASYEQYF.

This clone appeared once. V is TRBV28 and J is TRBJ1-1, with D hard to call. This CDR3 is 13 amino acids long. V was shortened by 2 bases and J by 4 bases, with 8 bases between the two germline ends. Germline V gene sequence: CDR1 MDHEN, CDR2 SYDVKM. DNA of the CDR3: TGTGCCAGCAGTTTACGGGTACCCACTGAAGCTTTCTTT. Translating it yields CASSLRVPTEAFF.

J is TRBJ2-1 and V is TRBV5-4; 11 bases map to TRBD2. The CDR3 extends over 15 amino acids. J lost 9 bases, V lost 5 bases, and 10 bases had no gene match. Germline-derived CDR1 and CDR2 are SGHNT and YYREEE (reference sequence). CDR3 sequence (DNA): TGTGCCAGCAGTTATAGCGGGAGGGTTACGGGTGAGCAGTTCTTC. The encoded protein is CASSYSGRVTGEQFF.

The chain has TRBV7-6 and TRBJ2-7, with 8 bases that match TRBD1. The CDR3 totals 17 residues. CDR1 is SGHVS, CDR2 FNYEAQ, per germline. V trimming: 2 bases; J trimming: 3 bases; junction bases outside the gene matches: 12. For the CDR3, the DNA is TGTGCCAGCAGCTTAAAATTCCGTACGGGACAGGTCTACGAGCAGTACTTC. Amino acid sequence: CASSLKFRTGQVYEQYF.

The V and J genes are TRBV10-3 and TRBJ2-1; weak D call: TRBD1 (5 bases). The CDR3 runs 13 residues. The V gene's germline CDR1 is ENHRY and CDR2 SYGVKD. V gave up 4 bases and J gave up 5 bases, with 9 bases separating them. The CDR3 reads CAISGTPNNEQFF. The CDR3 nucleotides are TGTGCCATCAGTGGGACACCCAACAATGAGCAGTTCTTC.

The gene calls are TRBV29-1 and TRBJ2-7, with D possibly being TRBD1 (6 bases). Germline lookup yields CDR1 SQVTM and CDR2 ANQGSEA. This CDR3 has 12 residues. Deletions cut 2 bases from V and 2 bases from J, with 7 bases between. CDR3 in DNA: TGCAGCGTTGAAAACAGGGCCTACGAGCAGTACTTC. Translating gives CSVENRAYEQYF.

V and J are TRBV6-1 and TRBJ2-7; no clear D. Germline V gene data show CDR1 as MNHNS and CDR2 as SASEGT. The CDR3 spans 13 residues. The V gene lost 5 bases and the J gene lost 0 bases, with 8 bases spanning the gap. The CDR3 protein is CASSSLNSYEQYF. CDR3 sequence (DNA): TGTGCCAGCAGTAGTCTGAACTCCTACGAGCAGTACTTC.

The rearrangement uses TRBV30 and TRBJ2-5; maybe TRBD1 (6 bases). CDR1 is GTSNPN and CDR2 is SVGIG in the germline V gene (reference sequence). The CDR3 is 15 amino acids. The V end lost 0 bases, the J end lost 5 bases, and 16 bases lay between the germline ends. This CDR3 reads CAWSVHGGALETQYF. CDR3 DNA sequence: TGTGCCTGGAGTGTACATGGGGGCGCCTTGGAGACCCAGTACTTC. The variable domain in full, with the rest retrieved from reference TRBV30 and TRBJ2-5, is SQTIHQWPATLVQPVGSPLSLECTVEGTSNPNLYWYRQAAGRGLQLLFYSVGIGQISSEVPQNLSASRPQDRQFILSSKKLLLSDSGFYLCAWSVHGGALETQYFGPGTRLLVL.

The CDR3 DNA reads as TGCGCCAGCATTGGGACTAGCGGCTACAATGAGCAGTTCTTC. Amino acid sequence: CASIGTSGYNEQFF. The chain combines TRBV5-1 with TRBJ2-1; 11 bases align to TRBD2. This CDR3 spans 14 amino acids. The V and J ends lost 6 bases and 3 bases, in that order; junction bases with no gene match: 2. Germline V CDR1 and CDR2: SGHRS, YFSETQ.